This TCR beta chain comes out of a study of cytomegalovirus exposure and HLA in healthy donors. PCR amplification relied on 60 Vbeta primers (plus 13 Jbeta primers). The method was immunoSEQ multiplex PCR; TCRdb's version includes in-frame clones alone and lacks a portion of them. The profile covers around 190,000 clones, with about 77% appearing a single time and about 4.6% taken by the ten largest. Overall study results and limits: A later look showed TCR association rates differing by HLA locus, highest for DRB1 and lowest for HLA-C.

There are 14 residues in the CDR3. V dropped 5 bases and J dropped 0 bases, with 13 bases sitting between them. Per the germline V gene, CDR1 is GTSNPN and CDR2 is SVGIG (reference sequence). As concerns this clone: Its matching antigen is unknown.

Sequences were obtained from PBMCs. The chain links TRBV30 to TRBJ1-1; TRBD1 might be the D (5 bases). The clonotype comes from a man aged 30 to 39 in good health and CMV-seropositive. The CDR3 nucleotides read TGTGCCTGGTCCGAGACAGTTATGAACACTGAAGCTTTCTTT. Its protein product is CAWSETVMNTEAFF. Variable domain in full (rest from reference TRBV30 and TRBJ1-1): SQTIHQWPATLVQPVGSPLSLECTVEGTSNPNLYWYRQAAGRGLQLLFYSVGIGQISSEVPQNLSASRPQDRQFILSSKKLLLSDSGFYLCAWSETVMNTEAFFGQGTRLTVV.